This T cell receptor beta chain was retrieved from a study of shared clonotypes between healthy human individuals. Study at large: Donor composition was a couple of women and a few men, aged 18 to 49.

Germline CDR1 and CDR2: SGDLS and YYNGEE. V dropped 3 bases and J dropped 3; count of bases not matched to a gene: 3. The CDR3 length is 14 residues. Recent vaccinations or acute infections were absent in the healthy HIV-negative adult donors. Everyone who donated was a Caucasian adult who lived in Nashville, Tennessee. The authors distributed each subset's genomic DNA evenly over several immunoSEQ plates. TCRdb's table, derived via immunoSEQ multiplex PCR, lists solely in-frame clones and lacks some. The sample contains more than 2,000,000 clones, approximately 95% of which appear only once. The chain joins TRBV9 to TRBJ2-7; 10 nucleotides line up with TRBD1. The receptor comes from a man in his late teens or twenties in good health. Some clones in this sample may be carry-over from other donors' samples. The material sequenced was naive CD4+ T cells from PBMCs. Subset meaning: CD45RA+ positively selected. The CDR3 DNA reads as TGTGCCAGCAGCGAAAGGACAGGGGGCTACGAGCAGTACTTC. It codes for CASSERTGGYEQYF.